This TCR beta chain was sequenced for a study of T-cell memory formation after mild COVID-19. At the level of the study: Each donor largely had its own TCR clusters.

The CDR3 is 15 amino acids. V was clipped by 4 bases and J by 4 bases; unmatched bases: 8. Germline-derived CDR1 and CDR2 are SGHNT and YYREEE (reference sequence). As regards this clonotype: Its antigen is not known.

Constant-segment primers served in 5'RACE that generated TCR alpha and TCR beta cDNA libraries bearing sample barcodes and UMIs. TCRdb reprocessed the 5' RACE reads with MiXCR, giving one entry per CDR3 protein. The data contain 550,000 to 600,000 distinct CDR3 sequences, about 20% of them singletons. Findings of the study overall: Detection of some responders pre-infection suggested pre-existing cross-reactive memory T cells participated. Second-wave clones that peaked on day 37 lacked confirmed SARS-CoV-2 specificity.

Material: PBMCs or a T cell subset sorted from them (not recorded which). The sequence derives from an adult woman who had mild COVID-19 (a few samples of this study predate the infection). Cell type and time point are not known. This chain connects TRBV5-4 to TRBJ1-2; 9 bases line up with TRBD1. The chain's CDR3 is CASSANRGLGYGYTF. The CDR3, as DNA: TGTGCCAGCAGCGCAAACAGGGGGCTCGGCTATGGCTACACCTTC.